The rows below give T cell receptor beta chains drawn from one sample of a study of blood T cell repertoires in COVID-19. The method was immunoSEQ multiplex PCR; TCRdb's version includes in-frame clones alone and lacks a portion of them. The repertoire has about 94,000 clones, about 80% of them found once; the top ten carry roughly 6.2%. The sample consisted of peripheral blood. The source is a man in his 60s with acute or convalescent COVID-19. The CDR3 runs from the conserved cysteine through the conserved F or W.

v_call	j_call	cdr3_aa
TRBV6-5	TRBJ2-2	CASKNPTVTGELFF
TRBV11-2	TRBJ1-5	CASSNGGAVSNQPQHF
TRBV5-4	TRBJ1-1	CASSYYHRARNTEAFF
TRBV7-3	TRBJ2-3	CASSQGTGGGGFTDTQYF
TRBV4-2	TRBJ2-5	CASSPQRQGIGETQYF
TRBV5-6	TRBJ1-1	CASSLEGIGGMTEAFF
TRBV2	TRBJ2-4	CASSDSEANIQYF
TRBV4-1	TRBJ1-2	CASSQDGTENYYTF
TRBV30	TRBJ1-5	CAWGGQGRNQPQHF
TRBV12-3/TRBV12-4	TRBJ1-1	CASSLGPNTEAFF